One and the same sample provided the 30 T cell receptor beta chains below, sequenced in a study of CD8 T cells in Susac syndrome (dated by TCRdb to about 2019). Library preparation was by the immunoSEQ multiplex PCR assay. RNA was extracted using the RNeasy kit, and about 0.45 to 1 microgram was reverse transcribed with random hexamers. TCRdb reprocessed the public reads (quality trimming at Q25 with fastp, clone calling with MiXCR) and kept in-frame beta chains. Rows merge per CDR3 protein into single entries with the most common DNA and genes. The sample includes about 290,000 distinct CDR3 sequences, with about 89% observed a single time. The top ten constitute approximately 0.18% of the sample. Sequencing input: CD8+ T cells from PBMCs. These receptors originate from a human donor with multiple sclerosis.

This chain uses TRBV28 with TRBJ2-7, with 7 bases lining up with TRBD2. J lost 4 bases, V lost 3 bases, and 9 bases had no gene match. Germline-derived CDR1 and CDR2 are MDHEN and SYDVKM. CDR3 length: 15 amino acids. CDR3 coding DNA: TGTGCCAGCAGTTTTAGAGGGCTAGCGGAATACGAGCAGTACTTC. This gives the protein CASSFRGLAEYEQYF. The variable domain in full, with the rest retrieved from reference TRBV28 and TRBJ2-7, is DVKVTQSSRYLVKRTGEKVFLECVQDMDHENMFWYRQDPGLGLRLIYFSYDVKMKEKGDIPEGYSVSREKKERFSLILESASTNQTSMYLCASSFRGLAEYEQYFGPGTRLTVT.

The chain's CDR3 is CSAEQSPSSGYEQYF. CDR3 nucleotide sequence: TGCAGTGCAGAACAGAGTCCTTCTAGTGGCTACGAGCAGTACTTC. V and J are TRBV20-1 and TRBJ2-7, with D unclear. Germline CDR1 and CDR2: DFQATT and SNEGSKA (reference sequence). V lost 6 bases to trimming and J lost 3 bases, with 21 bases between them. The CDR3 runs 15 residues.

The chain carries TRBV3-1 and TRBJ1-2, with 9 positions matching TRBD1. Per germline, CDR1 LGHDT and CDR2 YNNKEL (reference sequence). The CDR3 covers 17 residues. The V segment lost 0 bases and the J segment 7 bases; nucleotides outside the gene matches: 12. The CDR3 nucleotides read TGTGCCAGCAGCCAAGAACGACCGGGACAGGGATATGGTGGCTACACCTTC. Amino acids: CASSQERPGQGYGGYTF.

The rearrangement uses TRBV28 and TRBJ1-5; 10 bases fit TRBD1. The CDR3 extends over 16 amino acids. The J segment lost 2 bases and the V segment lost 5 bases, leaving 6 bases of the junction unmatched. From germline, CDR1 is MDHEN and CDR2 SYDVKM. In nucleotides, the CDR3 is TGTGCCAGCAGTGGACAGGGGGTATTCGGCAATCAGCCCCAGCATTTT. This codes for CASSGQGVFGNQPQHF.

The CDR3 reads CATSRVGGLAGPYEQYF. The CDR3 bases are TGTGCCACCAGCAGAGTGGGGGGACTAGCGGGACCCTACGAGCAGTACTTC. This rearrangement joins TRBV15 to TRBJ2-7, with 13 bases identical to TRBD2. V lost 1 base and J lost 2; bases outside the gene matches: 5. Germline-derived CDR1 and CDR2 are LNHNV and YYDKDF (reference sequence). The CDR3 is 17 amino acids.

The V call is TRBV6-2 or TRBV6-3, the J call TRBJ1-2; D remains ambiguous. Germline CDR1 is MNHEY and CDR2 is SVGEGT. V was clipped by 0 bases and J by 4 bases, with 9 bases between them. This CDR3 has 14 amino acids. The CDR3 spells CASSYSESLYGYTF. CDR3 in DNA: TGTGCCAGCAGTTACTCGGAAAGCCTCTATGGCTACACCTTC.

The chain uses TRBV29-1 and TRBJ1-2; 9 bases line up with TRBD1. The CDR3 is 14 residues long. V shed 3 bases, J shed 8 bases, and the junction held 10 bases outside the gene matches. Germline values: CDR1 SQVTM, CDR2 ANQGSEA. This CDR3 is CSVEQSRTGEGYTF. In DNA, the CDR3 is TGCAGCGTTGAGCAGTCTCGGACAGGGGAGGGCTACACCTTC.

This clonotype was found once. This chain connects TRBV9 to TRBJ2-2; a possible D gene is TRBD2 (7 bases). This CDR3 is 16 amino acids long. Germline V CDR1 and CDR2: SGDLS, YYNGEE. The V end lost 6 bases, the J end lost 2 bases, and 17 bases lay between the germline ends. The CDR3 reads CASKPGGPLNTGELFF. As DNA, the CDR3 is TGTGCCAGCAAGCCCGGGGGGCCCTTAAACACCGGGGAGCTGTTTTTT.

The V and J genes are TRBV12-3 or TRBV12-4 and TRBJ1-2, with 7 bases fitting TRBD1. Trimming cost V 3 bases and J 0 bases; bases outside gene matches: 7. This CDR3 spans 16 amino acids. CDR3 residues: CASSFIGTAPNYGYTF. CDR3 bases: TGTGCCAGCAGTTTCATCGGGACAGCACCTAACTATGGCTACACCTTC.

J is TRBJ2-1 and V is TRBV11-3; the D gene is possibly TRBD2 (6 bases). CDR1 and CDR2 (germline): SGHNT, YENEEA. The CDR3 contains 17 residues. V was cut by 2 bases and J by 2 bases, with 16 bases left in between. In DNA form, the CDR3 reads TGTGCCAGCAGCTTAAGTAGCGGACCGCGACCCTACAATGAGCAGTTCTTC. It yields the protein CASSLSSGPRPYNEQFF.

This chain joins TRBV2 and TRBJ2-3; D unresolved. With 7 bases removed from V and 5 bases from J, the gap between germline ends came to 19 bases. The CDR3 spans 15 residues. Germline V gene sequence: CDR1 SNHLY, CDR2 FYNNEI. In nucleotides, the CDR3 is TGTGCCAGCATTGCAACCCTATGGGGTCTAGATACGCAGTATTTT. It translates to CASIATLWGLDTQYF.

The chain employs TRBV25-1 and TRBJ2-3; D is uncertain. The V end was cut by 0 bases, the J end by 5 bases, with 12 bases between. The CDR3 is 15 residues long. The germline CDR1 and CDR2 sequences are MGHDK and SYGVNS. In DNA, the CDR3 is TGTGCCAGCAGTGAATATGGGTCTATCGGAGATACGCAGTATTTT. This translates into CASSEYGSIGDTQYF.

The chain joins TRBV6-2 or TRBV6-3 to TRBJ2-7; D might be TRBD1 (6 bases). V was cut by 5 bases and J by 2 bases, with 13 bases left in between. In germline, CDR1 is MNHEY, CDR2 SVGEGT. The CDR3 is 14 amino acids. The CDR3 reads CASSTPGQTYEQYF. The CDR3 DNA reads TGTGCCAGCAGTACCCCGGGACAAACCTACGAGCAGTACTTC.

This clonotype was seen a few times. The V gene is TRBV7-9, the J gene TRBJ2-1; 7 bases fit TRBD1. Germline V gene sequence: CDR1 SEHNR, CDR2 FQNEAQ (reference sequence). The V and J ends lost 5 bases and 4 bases, in that order; junction bases with no gene match: 2. This CDR3 comprises 13 residues. CDR3 protein: CASSQTGYNEQFF. Written as DNA, the CDR3 is TGTGCCAGCAGCCAGACAGGGTACAATGAGCAGTTCTTC. The full variable domain, in which reference TRBV7-9 and TRBJ2-1 provide the parts outside the CDR3, is DTGVSQNPRHKITKRGQNVTFRCDPISEHNRLYWYRQTLGQGPEFLTYFQNEAQLEKSRLLSDRFSAERPKGSFSTLEIQRTEQGDSAMYLCASSQTGYNEQFFGPGTRLTVL.

V and J are TRBV7-9 and TRBJ2-4; D might be TRBD2 (5 bases). Trimming pared 3 bases from V and 2 bases from J, leaving 17 bases between. The CDR3 consists of 17 residues. Per the germline V gene, CDR1 is SEHNR and CDR2 is FQNEAQ (reference sequence). CDR3: CASSFAADVWSKNIQYF. In nucleotides, the CDR3 is TGTGCCAGCAGCTTCGCAGCGGACGTTTGGTCCAAAAACATTCAGTACTTC.

CDR3 sequence (DNA): TGTGCCAGCAGCTTACTTGCGGGGGCCGGGGAGACCCAGTACTTC. This codes for CASSLLAGAGETQYF. The rearrangement links TRBV7-9 to TRBJ2-5, with TRBD2 as a possible D gene (7 bases). Trimming took off 2 bases at V and 5 bases at J, with 15 bases between the two ends. The CDR3 covers 15 residues. The germline gives CDR1 SEHNR, CDR2 FQNEAQ (reference sequence). Full variable domain (remainder filled in from reference TRBV7-9 and TRBJ2-5): DTGVSQNPRHKITKRGQNVTFRCDPISEHNRLYWYRQTLGQGPEFLTYFQNEAQLEKSRLLSDRFSAERPKGSFSTLEIQRTEQGDSAMYLCASSLLAGAGETQYFGPGTRLLVL.

The chain has TRBV20-1 and TRBJ2-1; D gene unclear. The CDR3 is 14 amino acids. The germline gives CDR1 DFQATT, CDR2 SNEGSKA (reference sequence). Trimming shortened V by 1 base and J by 6 bases, and 13 bases separated the two germline ends. CDR3 nucleotides: TGCAGTGCTAGAGGTCACCCGATCAGCAATGAGCAGTTCTTC. As protein: CSARGHPISNEQFF.

This chain joins TRBV12-3 or TRBV12-4 and TRBJ1-6; perhaps TRBD1 as D (5 bases). The CDR3 is made up of 17 amino acids. Trimming removed 5 bases at V and 1 base at J, with 15 bases between. The CDR3 coding sequence is TGTGCCAGCAGTACCACGATCAGGGTATCCTATAATTCACCCCTCCACTTT. Protein: CASSTTIRVSYNSPLHF.

The DNA of the CDR3 is TGTGCCAGCAGTTACTCGAATTATGGGGGCAATGAGCAGTTCTTC. This gives the protein CASSYSNYGGNEQFF. V and J are TRBV6-5 and TRBJ2-1, with D perhaps assigned TRBD1 or TRBD2 (5 bases each). The V gene lost 0 bases and the J gene lost 6 bases, with 12 bases spanning the gap. Germline V CDR1 and CDR2: MNHEY, SVGAGI. The CDR3 has 15 residues.

This chain connects TRBV7-3 to TRBJ2-5, with D possibly matching TRBD2 (5 bases). The V end was cut by 3 bases, the J end by 3 bases, with 11 bases between. The CDR3 length is 14 residues. The germline CDR1 and CDR2 sequences are SGHTA and FQGTGA. The chain's CDR3 is CASSFSGDEETQYF. CDR3 nucleotide sequence: TGTGCCAGCAGCTTCTCCGGGGATGAAGAGACCCAGTACTTC.

This chain links TRBV6-5 with TRBJ2-3; 9 bases are shared with TRBD1. Germline V lookup: CDR1 MNHEY, CDR2 SVGAGI. The CDR3 loop spans 15 amino acids. V lost 4 bases and J lost 1; bases outside the gene matches: 3. The CDR3: CASSFGDRGTDTQYF. The CDR3 bases are TGTGCCAGCAGTTTCGGGGACAGGGGCACAGATACGCAGTATTTT.

The chain uses TRBV6-2 or TRBV6-3 and TRBJ2-3; tentative D call: TRBD2 (5 bases). Germline CDR1 MNHEY, CDR2 SVGEGT. The V and J ends lost 2 bases and 11 bases respectively, with 11 bases between them. This CDR3 comprises 12 residues. CDR3 coding DNA: TGTGCCAGCAGTTACCCTATAGCGTGGCAGTATTTT. It encodes CASSYPIAWQYF.

The rearrangement uses TRBV2 and TRBJ1-6; no firm D call. CDR1 is SNHLY and CDR2 is FYNNEI in the germline V gene. This CDR3 comprises 16 residues. V lost 10 bases to trimming and J lost 0 bases, with 16 bases between them. CDR3 protein: CATKEGGSSYNSPLHF. The CDR3 bases are TGTGCCACCAAAGAGGGAGGGAGCTCCTATAATTCACCCCTCCACTTT.

This chain connects TRBV30 to TRBJ2-5; maybe TRBD1 (6 bases). V was clipped by 1 base and J by 3 bases, with 6 bases between them. CDR3 length: 12 amino acids. Germline CDR1 and CDR2: GTSNPN and SVGIG (reference sequence). CDR3 in DNA: TGTGCCTGGAGTGGGACAGAAGAGACCCAGTACTTC. Its translation: CAWSGTEETQYF.

The chain combines TRBV5-1 with TRBJ1-1, with 10 nucleotides matching TRBD1. J was trimmed by 3 bases and V by 0 bases; bases with no gene match: 2. Germline CDR1 and CDR2: SGHRS and YFSETQ. CDR3 length: 15 residues. The DNA of the CDR3 is TGCGCCAGCAGCTTGGGACAGGGGGCGTACACTGAAGCTTTCTTT. Amino acid sequence: CASSLGQGAYTEAFF.

V gene TRBV27 combines with J gene TRBJ2-1, with D unclear. There are 14 residues in the CDR3. The V end lost 5 bases, the J end lost 10 bases, and 18 bases lay between the germline ends. Per the germline V gene, CDR1 is MNHEY and CDR2 is SMNVEV (reference sequence). The CDR3: CASSQGRTPSEQFF. CDR3 in DNA: TGTGCCAGCAGTCAAGGACGGACCCCTTCAGAGCAGTTCTTC.

The chain has TRBV5-1 and TRBJ1-2; unclear D gene. The CDR3 loop spans 14 amino acids. Trimming left V 1 base short and J 5 bases short, with 12 bases between. The germline V gene encodes CDR1 SGHRS and CDR2 YFSETQ. In DNA form, the CDR3 reads TGCGCCAGCAGCTTGAAGGCAGAAGCTTATGGCTACACCTTC. It is translated as CASSLKAEAYGYTF. Complete variable domain (other parts from reference TRBV5-1 and TRBJ1-2): KAGVTQTPRYLIKTRGQQVTLSCSPISGHRSVSWYQQTPGQGLQFLFEYFSETQRNKGNFPGRFSGRQFSNSRSEMNVSTLELGDSALYLCASSLKAEAYGYTFGSGTRLTVV.

The chain has TRBV21-1 and TRBJ2-1; the D segment call TRBD1 is taken from the table without a DNA check. TRBV21-1 has pseudogene status. This CDR3 has 14 residues. As DNA, the CDR3 is TGTGCCAGCAGCAAAGTAGCGACAGGGGATGAGCAGTTCTTC. This translates into CASSKVATGDEQFF.

V gene TRBV20-1 combines with J gene TRBJ2-2; D is perhaps TRBD2 (6 bases). The CDR3 consists of 13 residues. Germline CDR1 and CDR2: DFQATT and SNEGSKA (reference sequence). The CDR3 bases are TGCAGCACACGTGACGGGGGCACCGGGGAGCTGTTTTTT. Translating gives CSTRDGGTGELFF.

This chain joins TRBV27 and TRBJ2-1; TRBD2 is a possible D gene (5 bases). CDR3 length equals 16 residues. The V end lost 3 bases, the J end lost 1 base, and 13 bases lay between the germline ends. Germline-derived CDR1 and CDR2 are MNHEY and SMNVEV (reference sequence). The DNA for the CDR3 is TGTGCCAGCAGTTTGTCCAGCGGCCTATCCTACAATGAGCAGTTCTTC. It encodes CASSLSSGLSYNEQFF.